The rows below give T cell receptor beta chains drawn from one sample of a study of T cell responses to AZD1222 COVID-19 vaccine. Repertoires were generated with immunoSEQ multiplex PCR, while TCRdb's copy carries only in-frame clones and drops some. The sample has about 110,000 clones; about nine tenths are singletons. The sample was peripheral blood, taken on day 0 of AZD1222 vaccination. Receptors originate from an adult in good health. Each CDR3 is given with its conserved first and last residue. The D gene is left open where the match is weak. Expanded clones get a size class; other rows say once, few or many, or leave the size out.

D gene: NA
J gene: TRBJ1-4
V gene: TRBV6-5
clone size: NA
CDR3 protein: CASSNQGWLEKLFF
CDR3 DNA: TGTGCCAGCAGTAACCAGGGGTGGTTAGAAAAACTGTTTTTT

D gene: TRBD2
J gene: TRBJ2-2
V gene: TRBV10-1
clone size: NA
CDR3 protein: CASSDLAGAYTGELFF
CDR3 DNA: TGCGCCAGCAGTGATTTAGCGGGAGCATACACCGGGGAGCTGTTTTTT

D gene: NA
J gene: TRBJ1-2
V gene: TRBV5-6
clone size: NA
CDR3 protein: CASSFPRRAVGYTF
CDR3 DNA: TGTGCCAGCAGCTTTCCCCGCAGGGCGGTGGGCTACACCTTC

D gene: TRBD1
J gene: TRBJ1-3
V gene: TRBV15
clone size: NA
CDR3 protein: CATSLRGAGNTIYF
CDR3 DNA: TGTGCCACCAGTCTCAGGGGGGCTGGAAACACCATATATTTT

D gene: TRBD1
J gene: TRBJ2-3
V gene: TRBV5-4
clone size: NA
CDR3 protein: CASATGGFRTDTQYF
CDR3 DNA: TGTGCCAGCGCGACAGGGGGCTTTCGCACAGATACGCAGTATTTT

D gene: NA
J gene: TRBJ1-1
V gene: TRBV15
clone size: once
CDR3 protein: CATSRDNSPVAEAFF
CDR3 DNA: TGTGCCACCAGCAGAGATAACAGCCCAGTGGCTGAAGCTTTCTTT

D gene: NA
J gene: TRBJ2-7
V gene: TRBV15
clone size: NA
CDR3 protein: CATSRVGDKRYF
CDR3 DNA: TGTGCCACCAGCAGAGTAGGGGACAAGCGGTACTTC

D gene: NA
J gene: TRBJ1-4
V gene: TRBV5-8
clone size: once
CDR3 protein: CASSHGQRYNEKLFF
CDR3 DNA: TGTGCCAGCAGCCACGGACAGCGCTATAATGAAAAACTGTTTTTT

D gene: NA
J gene: TRBJ1-3
V gene: TRBV19
clone size: NA
CDR3 protein: CASSISGSGNTIYF
CDR3 DNA: TGTGCCAGTAGTATTTCCGGCTCTGGAAACACCATATATTTT

D gene: NA
J gene: TRBJ1-5
V gene: TRBV5-1
clone size: NA
CDR3 protein: CASSPPGTPYYNQPQHF
CDR3 DNA: TGCGCCAGCAGCCCACCCGGGACACCTTATTACAATCAGCCCCAGCATTTT

D gene: NA
J gene: TRBJ2-5
V gene: TRBV15
clone size: NA
CDR3 protein: CATSRGDFQETQYF
CDR3 DNA: TGTGCCACCAGCAGAGGAGACTTTCAAGAGACCCAGTACTTC

D gene: NA
J gene: TRBJ2-5
V gene: TRBV24-1
clone size: NA
CDR3 protein: CATSAGQLETQYF
CDR3 DNA: TGTGCCACCAGTGCGGGACAACTAGAGACCCAGTACTTC

D gene: NA
J gene: TRBJ1-5
V gene: TRBV9
clone size: NA
CDR3 protein: CASSQDRFENQPQHF
CDR3 DNA: TGTGCCAGCAGCCAAGACAGGTTTGAGAATCAGCCCCAGCATTTT

D gene: TRBD2
J gene: TRBJ2-5
V gene: TRBV19
clone size: NA
CDR3 protein: CASTLGTSGAETQYF
CDR3 DNA: TGTGCCAGTACCCTCGGGACTAGCGGGGCTGAGACCCAGTACTTC

D gene: TRBD2
J gene: TRBJ2-4
V gene: TRBV2
clone size: NA
CDR3 protein: CASTGGQLAKNIQYF
CDR3 DNA: TGTGCCAGCACGGGGGGGCAGCTAGCCAAAAACATTCAGTACTTC

D gene: NA
J gene: TRBJ2-7
V gene: TRBV27
clone size: NA
CDR3 protein: CASSPLGRGYEQYF
CDR3 DNA: TGTGCCAGCAGTCCCCTGGGGCGGGGCTACGAGCAGTACTTC

D gene: TRBD2
J gene: TRBJ2-7
V gene: TRBV4-1
clone size: NA
CDR3 protein: CASSQDRTSTEQYF
CDR3 DNA: TGCGCCAGCAGCCAAGATCGGACTAGTACCGAGCAGTACTTC

D gene: NA
J gene: TRBJ1-6
V gene: TRBV18
clone size: few
CDR3 protein: CASSPRDNSPLHF
CDR3 DNA: TGTGCCAGCTCACCACGGGATAATTCACCCCTCCACTTT

D gene: NA
J gene: TRBJ2-1
V gene: TRBV4-1
clone size: NA
CDR3 protein: CASSRVGADEQFF
CDR3 DNA: TGCGCCAGCAGCCGGGTGGGTGCCGATGAGCAGTTCTTC

D gene: NA
J gene: TRBJ1-1
V gene: TRBV6-5
clone size: NA
CDR3 protein: CASSYSIRGSEAFF
CDR3 DNA: TGTGCCAGCAGTTACTCGATTCGGGGTTCTGAAGCTTTCTTT

D gene: NA
J gene: TRBJ1-3
V gene: TRBV3-1/TRBV3-2
clone size: NA
CDR3 protein: CASSQDWRQPTSGNTIYF
CDR3 DNA: TGTGCCAGCAGCCAAGATTGGCGTCAGCCAACCTCTGGAAACACCATATATTTT

D gene: NA
J gene: TRBJ1-2
V gene: TRBV29-1
clone size: NA
CDR3 protein: CSASGANYGYTF
CDR3 DNA: TGCAGCGCATCGGGGGCTAACTATGGCTACACCTTC

D gene: NA
J gene: TRBJ1-1
V gene: TRBV7-8
clone size: NA
CDR3 protein: CASRGGGHTTWANTEAFF
CDR3 DNA: TGTGCCAGCAGGGGGGGAGGACACACGACGTGGGCGAACACTGAAGCTTTCTTT

D gene: NA
J gene: TRBJ2-1
V gene: TRBV21-1
clone size: NA
CDR3 protein: CASSTLAREFYNEQFF
CDR3 DNA: TGTGCCAGCAGCACCTTGGCGCGGGAGTTCTACAATGAGCAGTTCTTC

D gene: NA
J gene: TRBJ2-5
V gene: TRBV11-3
clone size: NA
CDR3 protein: CASSHQPAGTQETQYF
CDR3 DNA: TGTGCCAGCAGCCACCAGCCTGCGGGTACTCAAGAGACCCAGTACTTC

D gene: NA
J gene: TRBJ2-7
V gene: TRBV6-5
clone size: NA
CDR3 protein: CASSYAQSSYYEQYF
CDR3 DNA: TGTGCCAGCAGTTACGCTCAGTCCTCTTACTACGAGCAGTACTTC

D gene: TRBD1
J gene: TRBJ2-2
V gene: TRBV27
clone size: NA
CDR3 protein: CASSSRQGEKTGELFF
CDR3 DNA: TGTGCCAGCAGTTCCCGACAGGGGGAGAAAACCGGGGAGCTGTTTTTT

D gene: NA
J gene: TRBJ1-4
V gene: TRBV30
clone size: once
CDR3 protein: CAWSPTGEKLFF
CDR3 DNA: TGTGCCTGGAGCCCGACGGGGGAAAAACTGTTTTTT

D gene: NA
J gene: TRBJ2-1
V gene: TRBV9
clone size: NA
CDR3 protein: CASSVMGNEQFF
CDR3 DNA: TGTGCCAGCAGCGTTATGGGCAATGAGCAGTTCTTC

D gene: TRBD2
J gene: TRBJ2-1
V gene: TRBV11-2
clone size: NA
CDR3 protein: CASSFQREGNEQFF
CDR3 DNA: TGTGCCAGCAGCTTCCAGCGGGAGGGTAATGAGCAGTTCTTC

D gene: NA
J gene: TRBJ1-5
V gene: TRBV11-2
clone size: NA
CDR3 protein: CASSLGYSNQPQHF
CDR3 DNA: TGTGCCAGCAGCTTGGGTTATAGCAATCAGCCCCAGCATTTT

D gene: NA
J gene: TRBJ1-1
V gene: TRBV4-1
clone size: few
CDR3 protein: CASSPNEHANTEAFF
CDR3 DNA: TGCGCCAGCAGCCCAAATGAGCACGCAAACACTGAAGCTTTCTTT

D gene: NA
J gene: TRBJ2-3
V gene: TRBV4-2
clone size: NA
CDR3 protein: CASSLPGGSSTDTQYF
CDR3 DNA: TGTGCCAGCAGCCTCCCGGGGGGCTCGAGCACAGATACGCAGTATTTT

D gene: NA
J gene: TRBJ1-2
V gene: TRBV5-6
clone size: NA
CDR3 protein: CASRSTGNYGYTF
CDR3 DNA: TGTGCCAGCAGATCCACAGGGAACTATGGCTACACCTTC

D gene: TRBD1
J gene: TRBJ1-6
V gene: TRBV15
clone size: NA
CDR3 protein: CATSRGDRNNSPLHF
CDR3 DNA: TGTGCCACCAGCAGGGGGGACAGGAATAATTCACCCCTCCACTTT

D gene: TRBD2
J gene: TRBJ2-1
V gene: TRBV6-6
clone size: NA
CDR3 protein: CASSLTGGFEQFF
CDR3 DNA: TGTGCCAGCAGTCTGACGGGAGGATTTGAGCAGTTCTTC

D gene: TRBD1
J gene: TRBJ1-1
V gene: TRBV5-1
clone size: once
CDR3 protein: CASSFAGTAETEAFF
CDR3 DNA: TGCGCCAGCAGCTTCGCCGGGACAGCCGAGACTGAAGCTTTCTTT

D gene: NA
J gene: TRBJ1-5
V gene: TRBV2
clone size: NA
CDR3 protein: CASRGGMGSNQPQHF
CDR3 DNA: TGTGCCAGCAGGGGAGGGATGGGAAGCAATCAGCCCCAGCATTTT

D gene: NA
J gene: TRBJ1-2
V gene: TRBV4-1
clone size: once
CDR3 protein: CASSLPTSANYGYTF
CDR3 DNA: TGCGCCAGCAGCCTACCGACGTCAGCTAACTATGGCTACACCTTC

D gene: TRBD2
J gene: TRBJ2-1
V gene: TRBV12-3/TRBV12-4
clone size: NA
CDR3 protein: CASSLVGRDEQFF
CDR3 DNA: TGTGCCAGCAGTTTAGTGGGGAGGGATGAGCAGTTCTTC

D gene: NA
J gene: TRBJ1-1
V gene: TRBV2
clone size: NA
CDR3 protein: CASGGGAFF
CDR3 DNA: TGTGCCAGCGGAGGGGGAGCTTTCTTT

D gene: NA
J gene: TRBJ2-5
V gene: TRBV3-1/TRBV3-2
clone size: NA
CDR3 protein: CASSQGDSGAQLAQYF
CDR3 DNA: TGTGCCAGCAGCCAAGGGGACAGCGGGGCCCAACTGGCCCAGTACTTC

D gene: NA
J gene: TRBJ1-1
V gene: TRBV5-4
clone size: few
CDR3 protein: CASSLARANTEAFF
CDR3 DNA: TGTGCCAGCAGCTTGGCACGGGCGAACACTGAAGCTTTCTTT

D gene: TRBD1
J gene: TRBJ1-1
V gene: TRBV7-2
clone size: NA
CDR3 protein: CASSPQGRLNTEAFF
CDR3 DNA: TGTGCCAGCAGCCCACAGGGGAGGCTGAACACTGAAGCTTTCTTT

D gene: NA
J gene: TRBJ2-7
V gene: TRBV14
clone size: NA
CDR3 protein: CASSQGAGYPYEQYF
CDR3 DNA: TGTGCCAGCAGCCAAGGGGCAGGGTATCCATACGAGCAGTACTTC

D gene: NA
J gene: TRBJ1-1
V gene: TRBV5-1
clone size: NA
CDR3 protein: CASSLDSMNTEAFF
CDR3 DNA: TGCGCCAGCAGCTTGGACAGTATGAACACTGAAGCTTTCTTT

D gene: TRBD2
J gene: TRBJ2-5
V gene: TRBV10-3
clone size: NA
CDR3 protein: CAIGATLAGGQETQYF
CDR3 DNA: TGTGCCATCGGGGCTACGCTAGCGGGAGGACAAGAGACCCAGTACTTC

D gene: TRBD1
J gene: TRBJ1-1
V gene: TRBV4-1
clone size: NA
CDR3 protein: CASTPVGRGPMNTEAFF
CDR3 DNA: TGCGCCAGCACCCCGGTGGGCAGGGGGCCCATGAACACTGAAGCTTTCTTT

D gene: TRBD2
J gene: TRBJ2-5
V gene: TRBV18
clone size: NA
CDR3 protein: CASSPQGPTSGRQETQYF
CDR3 DNA: TGTGCCAGCTCACCACAGGGACCTACTAGCGGGCGGCAAGAGACCCAGTACTTC

D gene: TRBD1
J gene: TRBJ1-3
V gene: TRBV18
clone size: once
CDR3 protein: CASSPLGTGGASLYF
CDR3 DNA: TGTGCCAGCTCACCACTCGGGACAGGGGGCGCGTCACTGTATTTT

D gene: NA
J gene: TRBJ2-7
V gene: TRBV12-1
clone size: NA
CDR3 protein: CASSFVRGTGGENEQYF
CDR3 DNA: TGTGCCAGCAGCTTTGTCCGCGGGACAGGGGGTGAGAACGAGCAGTACTTC

D gene: TRBD1
J gene: TRBJ1-1
V gene: TRBV9
clone size: NA
CDR3 protein: CASSAKGTGITEAFF
CDR3 DNA: TGTGCCAGCAGCGCGAAAGGGACAGGGATCACTGAAGCTTTCTTT

D gene: NA
J gene: TRBJ1-1
V gene: TRBV9
clone size: NA
CDR3 protein: CASSVVRAPNTEAFF
CDR3 DNA: TGTGCCAGCAGCGTAGTGCGGGCACCAAACACTGAAGCTTTCTTT

D gene: TRBD1
J gene: TRBJ2-5
V gene: TRBV6-5
clone size: NA
CDR3 protein: CASTWTGLETQYF
CDR3 DNA: TGTGCCAGCACCTGGACAGGGCTAGAGACCCAGTACTTC